These T cell receptor beta chains were read from a single sample in a study of neurological immune-mediated disorders. TCRdb reprocessed the 5' RACE reads with MiXCR, giving one entry per CDR3 protein. The sample holds roughly 70,000 distinct CDR3 sequences, around 5.2% seen once. Sequencing was done on a sample of PBMCs. The origin of the receptors is a woman in her twenties or thirties with multiple sclerosis. Each CDR3 is given with its conserved first and last residue. D genes are given only for firm matches. Clone size is given for some rows only: seen once, a few or many times, or a class if the clone is expanded.

cdr3_length: 13; clone_size: many; d_call: .; v_call: TRBV12-3/TRBV12-4; j_call: TRBJ2-7; cdr3_nt: TGTGCCAGCAGCACCGTAGGGGGCTACGAGCAGTACTTC; cdr3_aa: CASSTVGGYEQYF
cdr3_length: 14; clone_size: many; d_call: .; v_call: TRBV20-1; j_call: TRBJ2-2; cdr3_nt: TGCAGTGCTACCGCGGGGACCCACACCGGGGAGCTGTTTTTT; cdr3_aa: CSATAGTHTGELFF
cdr3_length: 15; clone_size: many; d_call: .; v_call: TRBV5-1; j_call: TRBJ2-7; cdr3_nt: TGCGCCAGCAGCCGCGACGGAAGAAACTCCTACGAGCAGTACTTC; cdr3_aa: CASSRDGRNSYEQYF
cdr3_length: 15; clone_size: .; d_call: .; v_call: TRBV7-6; j_call: TRBJ1-5; cdr3_nt: TGTGCCAGCAGCGAAGGGACGGGAAGCAATCAGCCCCAGAATTTT; cdr3_aa: CASSEGTGSNQPQNF
cdr3_length: 15; clone_size: many; d_call: .; v_call: TRBV7-9; j_call: TRBJ2-3; cdr3_nt: TGTGCCAGCAGCTTCCCAGGGAGAAGCACAGATACGCAGTATTTT; cdr3_aa: CASSFPGRSTDTQYF
cdr3_length: 15; clone_size: many; d_call: TRBD1; v_call: TRBV10-2; j_call: TRBJ1-4; cdr3_nt: TGCGCCAGCACCGGGACAGGGCGGCCTAATGAAAAACTGTTTTTT; cdr3_aa: CASTGTGRPNEKLFF
cdr3_length: 14; clone_size: many; d_call: TRBD1; v_call: TRBV15; j_call: TRBJ1-1; cdr3_nt: TGTGCCACCAGCAGAGATCCAGGGGGGGTCAGGGCTTTCTTT; cdr3_aa: CATSRDPGGVRAFF
cdr3_length: 16; clone_size: many; d_call: TRBD2; v_call: TRBV7-9; j_call: TRBJ2-7; cdr3_nt: TGTGCCAGCAGCTTAGCCCTTACCGGGACTAGCTACGAGCAGTACTTC; cdr3_aa: CASSLALTGTSYEQYF
cdr3_length: 12; clone_size: many; d_call: TRBD1; v_call: TRBV10-3; j_call: TRBJ2-7; cdr3_nt: TGTGCCGCCGGACAGGGACGCGACGAGCAGTACTTC; cdr3_aa: CAAGQGRDEQYF
cdr3_length: 16; clone_size: few; d_call: TRBD1; v_call: TRBV5-6; j_call: TRBJ2-1; cdr3_nt: TGTGCCAGCAGCGCGACAGGGGGTTCCTCCTACAATGAGCAGTTCTTC; cdr3_aa: CASSATGGSSYNEQFF
cdr3_length: 14; clone_size: few; d_call: .; v_call: TRBV20-1; j_call: TRBJ1-2; cdr3_nt: TGCAGTGCTAGACCCGGGACAACTAACTATGGCTACACCTTC; cdr3_aa: CSARPGTTNYGYTF
cdr3_length: 16; clone_size: many; d_call: .; v_call: TRBV5-1; j_call: TRBJ2-5; cdr3_nt: TGCGCCAGCAGCGCTTACCTTAGCGGCCCACAAGAGACCCAGTACTTC; cdr3_aa: CASSAYLSGPQETQYF
cdr3_length: 15; clone_size: many; d_call: .; v_call: TRBV6-5; j_call: TRBJ2-1; cdr3_nt: TGTGCCAGCAGCGACCTCACTAGCACCTACAATGAGCAGTTCTTC; cdr3_aa: CASSDLTSTYNEQFF
cdr3_length: 15; clone_size: many; d_call: .; v_call: TRBV4-1; j_call: TRBJ1-2; cdr3_nt: TGCGCCAGCAGCCAAGAACAGGATTCCAACTATGGCTACACCTTC; cdr3_aa: CASSQEQDSNYGYTF
cdr3_length: 13; clone_size: many; d_call: .; v_call: TRBV10-3; j_call: TRBJ1-1; cdr3_nt: TGTGCCATCACCGCTGACAGGAACACTGAAGCTTTCTTT; cdr3_aa: CAITADRNTEAFF
cdr3_length: 17; clone_size: many; d_call: .; v_call: TRBV7-9; j_call: TRBJ1-4; cdr3_nt: TGTGCCAGCAGCGCTCTGGTGGGGCAGAGGCACAATGAAAAACTGTTTTTT; cdr3_aa: CASSALVGQRHNEKLFF
cdr3_length: 15; clone_size: many; d_call: .; v_call: TRBV7-2; j_call: TRBJ1-1; cdr3_nt: TGTGCCAGCAGCTTAGTACCGCGAATGAACACTGAAGCTTTCTTT; cdr3_aa: CASSLVPRMNTEAFF
cdr3_length: 14; clone_size: .; d_call: .; v_call: TRBV6-5; j_call: TRBJ1-6; cdr3_nt: TGTGCCAGCAGTTACGGGGACCTAAATTCACCCCTCAACTTT; cdr3_aa: CASSYGDLNSPLNF
cdr3_length: 15; clone_size: many; d_call: .; v_call: TRBV5-1; j_call: TRBJ2-2; cdr3_nt: TGCGCCAGCAGCTTGAATGCGGTGAACACCGGGGAGCTGTTTTTT; cdr3_aa: CASSLNAVNTGELFF
cdr3_length: 12; clone_size: many; d_call: TRBD1; v_call: TRBV18; j_call: TRBJ1-5; cdr3_nt: TGTGCCAGCTCACCAACAGGGGGGCCCCAGCATTTT; cdr3_aa: CASSPTGGPQHF
cdr3_length: 15; clone_size: few; d_call: .; v_call: TRBV25-1; j_call: TRBJ1-3; cdr3_nt: TGTGCCAGCAGTGAGGGGCTGACACGATTGGACACCATATATTTT; cdr3_aa: CASSEGLTRLDTIYF
cdr3_length: 14; clone_size: many; d_call: .; v_call: TRBV3-1; j_call: TRBJ1-2; cdr3_nt: TGTGCCAGCAGCCGGACAGTTCCGGACTATGGCTACACCTTC; cdr3_aa: CASSRTVPDYGYTF
cdr3_length: 13; clone_size: many; d_call: TRBD2; v_call: TRBV20-1; j_call: TRBJ2-5; cdr3_nt: TGCAGTGCTAGAGACCCGGGAGGAGAGACCCAGTACTTC; cdr3_aa: CSARDPGGETQYF
cdr3_length: 14; clone_size: .; d_call: .; v_call: TRBV20-1; j_call: TRBJ2-3; cdr3_nt: TGCAGTGCTCCGTTCAAGGTCGGGGCAGATACGCAGTATTTT; cdr3_aa: CSAPFKVGADTQYF
cdr3_length: 14; clone_size: many; d_call: .; v_call: TRBV6-6; j_call: TRBJ2-4; cdr3_nt: TGTGCCAGCGATTCCGGGGGTGGGGGAAACATTCAGTACTTC; cdr3_aa: CASDSGGGGNIQYF
cdr3_length: 12; clone_size: many; d_call: TRBD2; v_call: TRBV20-1; j_call: TRBJ2-4; cdr3_nt: TGCAGTGCTCCCCGACTAGCGGGGGGGGGGTACTTC; cdr3_aa: CSAPRLAGGGYF
cdr3_length: 15; clone_size: many; d_call: TRBD1; v_call: TRBV5-5; j_call: TRBJ1-5; cdr3_nt: TGTGCCAGCAGCTTCCTCGACAGGGCGGCTCAGCCCCAGCATTTT; cdr3_aa: CASSFLDRAAQPQHF
cdr3_length: 13; clone_size: many; d_call: .; v_call: TRBV29-1; j_call: TRBJ1-3; cdr3_nt: TGCAGCGCTGCCCTACTCTCTGGAAACACCATATATTTT; cdr3_aa: CSAALLSGNTIYF
cdr3_length: 12; clone_size: many; d_call: .; v_call: TRBV20-1; j_call: TRBJ2-2; cdr3_nt: TGCAGTGTTCGCTCGTACACCGGGGAGCTGTTTTTT; cdr3_aa: CSVRSYTGELFF
cdr3_length: 17; clone_size: many; d_call: TRBD2; v_call: TRBV5-1; j_call: TRBJ2-5; cdr3_nt: TGCGCCAGCAGCCCTGGGACTAAGGTGCCGTACCAAGAGACCCAGTACTTC; cdr3_aa: CASSPGTKVPYQETQYF
cdr3_length: 13; clone_size: many; d_call: TRBD1; v_call: TRBV6-6; j_call: TRBJ2-5; cdr3_nt: TGTGCCAGCGGGACAGGGGTGCAAGAGACCCAGTACTTC; cdr3_aa: CASGTGVQETQYF
cdr3_length: 15; clone_size: few; d_call: .; v_call: TRBV5-1; j_call: TRBJ1-1; cdr3_nt: TGCGCCAGCAGCTCCCCGCCCGGGCAGAACACTGAAGCTTTCTTT; cdr3_aa: CASSSPPGQNTEAFF
cdr3_length: 15; clone_size: many; d_call: .; v_call: TRBV10-2; j_call: TRBJ1-5; cdr3_nt: TGCGCCAGCAGTGACCAAGGACGGCTTAATCAGCCCCAGAATTTT; cdr3_aa: CASSDQGRLNQPQNF
cdr3_length: 16; clone_size: many; d_call: TRBD1; v_call: TRBV20-1; j_call: TRBJ1-5; cdr3_nt: TGCAGTGCCGAGGGGGCAAGGACAGGCCGGAGTCAGCCCCAGCATTTT; cdr3_aa: CSAEGARTGRSQPQHF
cdr3_length: 16; clone_size: many; d_call: TRBD1; v_call: TRBV20-1; j_call: TRBJ2-7; cdr3_nt: TGCAGTGCTAGGGATGACCCGGGACAGGCTACCTACGAGCAGTACTTC; cdr3_aa: CSARDDPGQATYEQYF
cdr3_length: 13; clone_size: many; d_call: .; v_call: TRBV9; j_call: TRBJ1-2; cdr3_nt: TGTGCCAGCAGCGTAGGGGCAGCCTATGGCTACACCTTC; cdr3_aa: CASSVGAAYGYTF
cdr3_length: 14; clone_size: many; d_call: TRBD1; v_call: TRBV20-1; j_call: TRBJ1-5; cdr3_nt: TGCAGTGCTAGCGACAGGGTGGGGAATCAGCCCCAGAATTTT; cdr3_aa: CSASDRVGNQPQNF
cdr3_length: 16; clone_size: many; d_call: .; v_call: TRBV7-9; j_call: TRBJ2-3; cdr3_nt: TGTGCCAGCAGCCTACGCGGCGGACTTAGCACAGATACGCAGTATTTT; cdr3_aa: CASSLRGGLSTDTQYF
cdr3_length: 13; clone_size: medium-sized; d_call: .; v_call: TRBV29-1; j_call: TRBJ1-1; cdr3_nt: TGCAGCGTTATTCTACAGCTGAACACTGAAGCTTTCTTT; cdr3_aa: CSVILQLNTEAFF
cdr3_length: 15; clone_size: many; d_call: .; v_call: TRBV20-1; j_call: TRBJ1-4; cdr3_nt: TGCAGTGCTAGAACGGGGGGGGTTTCAGGCGAAAAACTGTTTTTT; cdr3_aa: CSARTGGVSGEKLFF
cdr3_length: 15; clone_size: many; d_call: TRBD1; v_call: TRBV27; j_call: TRBJ2-3; cdr3_nt: TGTGCCAGCAGTACCGGACAGGGTCGAACAGATACGCAGTATTTT; cdr3_aa: CASSTGQGRTDTQYF
cdr3_length: 12; clone_size: many; d_call: .; v_call: TRBV20-1; j_call: TRBJ1-1; cdr3_nt: TGCAGTGCTAGAGCGACCTTAACTGAAGCTTTCTTT; cdr3_aa: CSARATLTEAFF
cdr3_length: 17; clone_size: many; d_call: TRBD2; v_call: TRBV5-5; j_call: TRBJ2-2; cdr3_nt: TGTGCCAGCAGCTTGGGAAGCGGGGGGGCGAACACCGGGGAGCTGTTTTTT; cdr3_aa: CASSLGSGGANTGELFF
cdr3_length: 16; clone_size: many; d_call: .; v_call: TRBV5-1; j_call: TRBJ2-1; cdr3_nt: TGCGCCAGCAGCTTTCTTAAGATTAACCAAAACAATGAGCAGTTCTTC; cdr3_aa: CASSFLKINQNNEQFF
cdr3_length: 16; clone_size: many; d_call: .; v_call: TRBV5-1; j_call: TRBJ1-4; cdr3_nt: TGCGCCAGCAGCCCCGGTGGACTCGCCGGCAGGGAAAAACTGTTTTTT; cdr3_aa: CASSPGGLAGREKLFF
cdr3_length: 16; clone_size: many; d_call: TRBD1; v_call: TRBV12-3/TRBV12-4; j_call: TRBJ1-5; cdr3_nt: TGTGCCAGCAGCCGCGGATCCGGGACAGGGAATCAGCCCCAGCATTTT; cdr3_aa: CASSRGSGTGNQPQHF
cdr3_length: 15; clone_size: many; d_call: .; v_call: TRBV5-4; j_call: TRBJ2-5; cdr3_nt: TGTGCCAGCAGCCGCGAGACAGGGAGGGAAGAGACCCAGTACTTC; cdr3_aa: CASSRETGREETQYF
cdr3_length: 12; clone_size: many; d_call: .; v_call: TRBV3-1; j_call: TRBJ2-1; cdr3_nt: TGTGCCAGCAGCACTACTAGCAATGAGCAGTTCTTC; cdr3_aa: CASSTTSNEQFF
cdr3_length: 18; clone_size: few; d_call: .; v_call: TRBV7-9; j_call: TRBJ1-3; cdr3_nt: TGTGCCAGCAGCCGGTCGTCGGCCGCCAGCTTCTCTGGAAACACCATATATTTT; cdr3_aa: CASSRSSAASFSGNTIYF
cdr3_length: 13; clone_size: many; d_call: .; v_call: TRBV12-3/TRBV12-4; j_call: TRBJ1-1; cdr3_nt: TGTGCCAGCAGTTTGTGGGGGAGCACTGAAGCTTTCTTT; cdr3_aa: CASSLWGSTEAFF
cdr3_length: 14; clone_size: many; d_call: .; v_call: TRBV5-1; j_call: TRBJ1-1; cdr3_nt: TGCGCCAGCAGCTTGGCGCAGCCTGACACTGAAGCTTTCTTT; cdr3_aa: CASSLAQPDTEAFF
cdr3_length: 15; clone_size: few; d_call: TRBD1; v_call: TRBV2; j_call: TRBJ2-1; cdr3_nt: TGTGCCAGCAGTGAGGGGGACAGGGCCTACAATGAGCAGTTCTTC; cdr3_aa: CASSEGDRAYNEQFF
cdr3_length: 16; clone_size: many; d_call: .; v_call: TRBV5-5; j_call: TRBJ1-4; cdr3_nt: TGTGCCAGCAGCTTGGCAGTTTCCACAACTAATGAAAAACTGTTTTTT; cdr3_aa: CASSLAVSTTNEKLFF
cdr3_length: 13; clone_size: many; d_call: TRBD2; v_call: TRBV20-1; j_call: TRBJ2-3; cdr3_nt: TGCAGTGCTCTTAGCGGGGGGGCAGATACGCAGTATTTT; cdr3_aa: CSALSGGADTQYF
cdr3_length: 15; clone_size: many; d_call: TRBD2; v_call: TRBV7-2; j_call: TRBJ2-7; cdr3_nt: TGTGCCAGCAGCCCACAGGGACTAGCGGGGGGTGAGCAGTACTTC; cdr3_aa: CASSPQGLAGGEQYF